A single T cell receptor beta chain is shown here with its context. Its cognate antigen has yet to be identified. Base quality data are lacking; no much larger clone is found one base away. To sequence the TCRbeta CDR3 region, genomic DNA was isolated from the sorted cells. The immunoSEQ Assay was used for sequencing of TCRbeta CDR3 regions. TCRdb carries this immuneACCESS record with in-frame sequences only. Its versions omit some clonotypes, under half of them owing to an unresolved V gene in the studies checked, with the rest unexplained. The table for this sample lists about 91,000 clones; around nine tenths of them were counted only once. The ten top clones hold approximately 0.54% of the sample. The source of the sample is a study of OX40 agonist ivuxolimab in advanced cancers. Context from the whole study: Ivuxolimab was an agonistic, fully human IgG2 monoclonal antibody directed against OX40 (CD134), a costimulatory receptor. The dose-escalation cohort was roughly 83% male with a mean age of about 58 years, ranging from 23 to 79. Patients were allowed to have had prior anti-PD-1, anti-PD-L1 or anti-CTLA-4 therapy, and 30% to 50% of the dose-escalation patients had previously received checkpoint inhibitors. Partial responses were achieved by three dose-escalation patients, of whom one had hepatocellular carcinoma and two had cutaneous melanoma. Intravenous ivuxolimab was administered to patients every 2 weeks at six dose levels: 0.01, 0.1, 0.3, 1.5, 3 and 10 mg/kg. The purpose of peripheral TCRbeta sequencing was to test whether ivuxolimab changed TCR sequence diversity and led to clonal T-cell expansion. The paper reports the monotherapy dose-escalation portion (N of about 54 patients) of the phase I ivuxolimab trial. Of the 50 to 55 dose-escalation patients, hepatocellular carcinoma was present in 19, melanoma in some 15, renal cell carcinoma in 9 and head and neck cancer in 9.

The germline V gene (reference sequence) provides CDR1 SGHKS and CDR2 YYEKEE. Counted from cysteine to phenylalanine, this CDR3 has 13 amino acids. Of all the DNA, just the CDR3 is kept, 39 bases in frame from base 1. Trimming at the junction amounts to 7 bases on V and 3 bases on J, and the germline ends lie 14 bases apart. On the study overall, not on this receptor specifically: Low levels of normalized T-cell clonal expansion were also shown by some nonresponding patients. At doses of 0.1 to 3.0 mg/kg, clonal expansion of both CD4+ and CD8+ T cells in blood was seen between baseline and week 6. After ivuxolimab, expanded clones were on average more numerous among CD8+ T cells than among CD4+ T cells. Partial responders in the 0.1-3.0 mg/kg groups had among the lowest normalized peripheral clonal expansion, especially among CD8+ T cells. Antigen specificity was not determined for the clonally expanded peripheral T cells.

Patients with autoimmune disease history or receiving systemic immunosuppression were excluded from the trial. Peripheral blood for TCR sequencing was collected from all dose cohorts at baseline, on cycle 4 day 1, and on cycle 7 day 1. Samples came from an open-label, multicenter, first-in-human phase I dose-escalation trial of ivuxolimab. Adults with locally advanced or metastatic melanoma, renal cell carcinoma, hepatocellular carcinoma or head and neck squamous cell carcinoma were enrolled in the trial. Before TCR sequencing, CD4+ and CD8+ T cells were separately sorted from peripheral blood. The rearranged segments are TRBV5-5 and TRBJ2-7, with no D gene named confidently. The TCR originated in an adult with an advanced solid tumor such as melanoma, head and neck, liver or kidney cancer. The material sequenced was CD4+ or CD8+ T cells sorted from blood, taken in a trial of the OX40 agonist ivuxolimab. The CDR3 loop reads CASDKGFGYEQYF. The nucleotide sequence is TGTGCCAGCGATAAAGGGTTCGGCTACGAGCAGTACTTC. The variable domain in full, with residues beyond the CDR3 obtained from the reference TRBV5-5 and TRBJ2-7 genes, is DAGVTQSPTHLIKTRGQQVTLRCSPISGHKSVSWYQQVLGQGPQFIFQYYEKEERGRGNFPDRFSARQFPNYSSELNVNALLLGDSALYLCASDKGFGYEQYFGPGTRLTVT.